The rows below give T cell receptor beta chains drawn from one sample of a study of T-cell reconstitution after alpha-beta-depleted transplantation in children. TCRdb itself ran the PCR reads through MiXCR, one entry per CDR3 protein. The sample contains about 870,000 distinct CDR3 sequences, approximately 15% of which appear only once. The sample here was PBMCs, mostly from graft donor cells, taken 360 days after TCRalphabeta/CD19-depleted stem cell transplant. The receptors were sampled from a male patient aged 10 to 17 who had a stem cell transplant for acute lymphoblastic leukemia, so the T cells may come from the graft donor. Both conserved end residues are part of each CDR3. The order of the fields is clone size, V gene, J gene, D gene, CDR3 protein, CDR3 DNA. The D gene is left open where the match is weak. Clone size, where shown, is once, few, many, or a class for clones that have expanded.

>.|TRBV6-1|TRBJ2-2|TRBD2
CASKRESWGGDTGELFF
TGTGCCAGCAAGCGGGAGAGCTGGGGTGGGGACACCGGGGAGCTGTTTTTT
>few|TRBV11-2|TRBJ2-6|.
CASSLRTASSGANVLTF
TGTGCCAGCAGCCTTCGGACTGCAAGCTCTGGGGCCAACGTCCTGACTTTC
>.|TRBV24-1|TRBJ2-1|.
CATSDSLGQREQFF
TGTGCCACCAGTGATTCACTAGGACAGCGCGAGCAGTTCTTC
>.|TRBV10-3|TRBJ2-7|TRBD1
CAISESGTGPYEQYF
TGTGCCATCAGTGAGTCCGGGACAGGTCCCTACGAGCAGTACTTC
>many|TRBV6-6|TRBJ2-7|.
CASSWGFEGEQYF
TGTGCCAGCAGTTGGGGCTTTGAGGGCGAGCAGTACTTC
>.|TRBV7-2|TRBJ2-7|.
CASQKRYEQYF
TGTGCCAGCCAGAAGAGGTACGAGCAGTACTTC
>once|TRBV7-6|TRBJ1-4|TRBD1
CASSFPGQGEEKLFF
TGTGCCAGCAGCTTCCCCGGACAGGGGGAAGAAAAACTGTTTTTT
>many|TRBV29-1|TRBJ2-4|TRBD1
CSVVNRGAKNIQYF
TGCAGCGTTGTTAACAGGGGAGCCAAAAACATTCAGTACTTC
>few|TRBV27|TRBJ2-6|.
CASSFWSGTGANVLTF
TGTGCCAGCAGTTTTTGGTCGGGGACTGGGGCCAACGTCCTGACTTTC
>few|TRBV20-1|TRBJ2-1|.
CSARDRRTAYHNEQFF
TGCAGTGCTAGGGACCGTCGGACAGCCTACCACAATGAGCAGTTCTTC
>few|TRBV5-1|TRBJ2-3|.
CASSRPSGIRTDTQYF
TGCGCCAGCAGCCGCCCCTCGGGGATTAGGACAGATACGCAGTATTTT
>few|TRBV9|TRBJ2-5|.
CASSVDGALIVGETQYF
TGTGCCAGCAGCGTAGACGGGGCTTTGATTGTTGGGGAGACCCAGTACTTC
>many|TRBV27|TRBJ2-7|TRBD2
CASSLYEREGEQYF
TGTGCCAGCAGTTTATACGAGCGGGAGGGCGAGCAGTACTTC
>many|TRBV5-1|TRBJ1-2|.
CASSNNGRNYGYTF
TGCGCCAGCAGCAACAATGGACGGAACTATGGCTACACCTTC
>many|TRBV5-1|TRBJ2-1|TRBD1
CASSIGTGSYNEQFF
TGCGCCAGCAGCATCGGGACAGGTTCCTACAATGAGCAGTTCTTC
>few|TRBV7-9|TRBJ2-4|.
CASSLGTGIAKNIQYF
TGTGCCAGCAGCTTAGGAACGGGAATAGCCAAAAACATTCAGTACTTC
>few|TRBV29-1|TRBJ2-7|.
CSVGGQPPLLYEQYF
TGCAGCGTGGGGGGACAGCCACCCCTCCTATACGAGCAGTACTTC
>.|TRBV5-1|TRBJ1-1|TRBD1
CASSTGQVYTEAFF
TGCGCCAGCAGCACCGGACAGGTATACACTGAAGCTTTCTTT
>.|TRBV4-2|TRBJ2-4|.
CASSQLQEILAKNIQYF
TGTGCCAGCAGCCAATTACAGGAAATCCTAGCCAAAAACATTCAGTACTTC
>.|TRBV15|TRBJ2-3|.
CATSRTVGDTRYF
TGTGCCACCAGCAGAACAGTGGGAGATACGCGGTATTTT
>few|TRBV5-1|TRBJ2-4|.
CASSFLWGQATEGIQYF
.
>.|TRBV6-1|TRBJ1-2|.
CASSEAGGYGYTF
TGTGCCAGCAGTGAAGCAGGGGGCTATGGCTACACCTTC
>.|TRBV9|TRBJ2-7|TRBD1
CASSGTGWEQYF
TGTGCCAGCAGCGGGACAGGGTGGGAGCAGTACTTC
>few|TRBV5-5|TRBJ1-3|.
CASSFARRVGNTIYF
TGTGCCAGCAGCTTCGCGAGGCGAGTTGGAAACACCATATATTTT
>few|TRBV12-5|TRBJ1-6|TRBD1
CASGNAGTGTSPLHF
TGTGCTAGTGGAAACGCGGGGACAGGGACCTCACCCCTCCACTTT
>few|TRBV12-3/TRBV12-4|TRBJ2-7|.
CASSSIDRRAFYEQYF
TGTGCCAGCAGCTCCATTGACAGGCGGGCTTTCTACGAGCAGTACTTC
>few|TRBV18|TRBJ2-7|.
CASSPPLNTGHYEQYF
TGTGCCAGCTCACCACCGTTGAACACAGGTCACTACGAGCAGTACTTC
>few|TRBV9|TRBJ2-7|.
CASSAGGSTSYEQYF
TGTGCCAGCAGCGCCGGAGGGAGTACCTCCTACGAGCAGTACTTC
>.|TRBV5-1|TRBJ2-7|.
CASSLASGTVLTFYEQYF
TGCGCCAGCAGCTTGGCCTCCGGCACAGTCCTTACCTTCTACGAGCAGTACTTC
>.|TRBV7-8|TRBJ2-3|.
CASSQSTRGADTQYF
TGTGCCAGCAGCCAATCGACTAGGGGGGCAGATACGCAGTATTTT
>.|TRBV20-1|TRBJ2-1|TRBD2
CSARDPSGRRKGGYNEQFF
TGCAGTGCTAGAGATCCTAGCGGGAGACGCAAAGGGGGATACAATGAGCAGTTCTTC
>few|TRBV20-1|TRBJ2-3|TRBD2
CSATFGTSGRVVSSTDTQYF
TGCAGTGCAACCTTCGGGACTAGCGGGAGAGTTGTTTCTAGCACAGATACGCAGTATTTT
>.|TRBV29-1|TRBJ1-1|.
CSVELGSTEAFF
TGCAGCGTTGAATTGGGGAGCACTGAAGCTTTCTTT
>.|TRBV7-2|TRBJ2-7|.
CASSLRGGGVSYEQYF
TGTGCCAGCAGCTTAAGGGGGGGCGGTGTCTCCTACGAGCAGTACTTC
>.|TRBV13|TRBJ2-1|.
CASSLGGGWGSSSSYNEQFF
TGTGCCAGCAGCTTAGGAGGGGGTTGGGGGTCCTCGAGCTCCTACAATGAGCAGTTCTTC
>.|TRBV6-6|TRBJ2-7|.
CASSYGPARQYF
TGTGCCAGCAGTTACGGGCCCGCACGGCAGTACTTC
>few|TRBV28|TRBJ2-5|TRBD2
CASSHAPSGTSGVYQETQYF
TGTGCCAGCAGTCACGCACCCTCCGGGACTAGCGGGGTGTACCAAGAGACCCAGTACTTC
>.|TRBV9|TRBJ2-1|.
CASSVGSSLNEQFF
TGTGCCAGCAGCGTAGGGAGTAGCCTAAATGAGCAGTTCTTC
>many|TRBV12-3/TRBV12-4|TRBJ2-7|TRBD1
CASSADRGDEQYF
TGTGCCAGCAGTGCGGACAGGGGTGACGAGCAGTACTTC
>.|TRBV2|TRBJ2-7|TRBD2
CASSLPLGLVYEQYF
TGTGCCAGCAGTCTACCCTTGGGACTAGTCTACGAGCAGTACTTC
>.|TRBV12-3/TRBV12-4|TRBJ2-2|.
CASSPRGWGTGELFF
TGTGCCAGCAGTCCTCGGGGCTGGGGGACCGGGGAGCTGTTTTTT
>.|TRBV12-3/TRBV12-4|TRBJ2-2|.
CACRPGRGIEFGTGELFF
TGTGCCTGCAGACCCGGACGGGGGATAGAATTTGGGACCGGGGAGCTGTTTTTT
>few|TRBV15|TRBJ2-6|.
CATSGASGANVLTF
TGTGCCACCAGCGGAGCTTCTGGGGCCAACGTCCTGACTTTC
>.|TRBV4-1|TRBJ2-7|TRBD1
CASSQTGGLNEQYF
TGCGCCAGCAGCCAGACAGGGGGTTTGAACGAGCAGTACTTC
>.|TRBV7-9|TRBJ2-7|.
CASSRDLTSYEQYF
TGTGCCAGCAGCCGGGACCTTACCTCCTACGAGCAGTACTTC
>.|TRBV5-1|TRBJ2-7|.
CASSLSQLPSYEQYF
TGCGCCAGCAGCTTGTCCCAGTTACCCTCCTACGAGCAGTACTTC
>few|TRBV29-1|TRBJ2-2|TRBD1
CSVAATGRGLNTGELFF
TGCAGCGTTGCCGCGACGGGCAGGGGGTTGAACACCGGGGAGCTGTTTTTT
>many|TRBV5-5|TRBJ2-7|.
CASSLISGATYEQYF
TGTGCCAGCAGCTTGATAAGCGGTGCTACCTACGAGCAGTACTTC
>.|TRBV12-3/TRBV12-4|TRBJ2-7|TRBD2
CASSPLAGAVEQYF
TGTGCCAGCAGTCCACTAGCGGGAGCGGTCGAGCAGTACTTC
>few|TRBV5-1|TRBJ2-3|.
CASSFLVHTDTQYF
TGCGCCAGCAGCTTTCTAGTACACACGGATACGCAGTATTTT
>many|TRBV20-1|TRBJ1-1|.
CSARGTRGQAFF
TGCAGTGCTAGGGGGACCAGGGGACAAGCTTTCTTT
>.|TRBV7-9|TRBJ2-7|.
CASSPRQGGANEQYF
TGTGCCAGCAGCCCACGCCAGGGGGGTGCGAACGAGCAGTACTTC
>many|TRBV2|TRBJ2-1|.
CASSLARRNEQFF
TGTGCCAGCAGTCTTGCTAGGCGCAATGAGCAGTTCTTC
>few|TRBV2|TRBJ2-1|.
CASSDAGTPYNEQFF
TGTGCCAGCAGTGATGCGGGGACCCCCTACAATGAGCAGTTCTTC
>.|TRBV7-9|TRBJ1-1|.
CASSLYSGDTEAFF
TGTGCCAGCAGCCTATACTCCGGGGACACTGAAGCTTTCTTT
>few|TRBV27|TRBJ2-7|.
CASSLMSGGYSYEQYF
TGTGCCAGCAGTTTAATGAGCGGCGGATACTCCTACGAGCAGTACTTC
>.|TRBV18|TRBJ1-5|.
CASSRSSGPNQPQHF
TGTGCCAGCTCTAGGAGCTCGGGTCCCAATCAGCCCCAGCATTTT